These T cell receptor beta chains were read from a single sample in a study of shared clonotypes between healthy human individuals. Sequenced by immunoSEQ multiplex PCR; TCRdb stores in-frame clones only, minus some. The data show roughly 2.4 million clones, with around 95% seen just once and about 0.13% held by the top ten. The specimen was naive CD4+ T cells sorted from blood. Receptors originate from a man aged 18 to 30 in good health. CDR3s include the opening cysteine and the closing phenylalanine or tryptophan. The D gene is left open where the match is weak. Only some rows state a clone size, as once, few, many or a class for expanded clones.

CDR3 protein: CASSEFAGGNEKLFF
CDR3 DNA: TGTGCCAGCAGTGAATTTGCAGGGGGTAATGAAAAACTGTTTTTT
clone size: .
V gene: TRBV25-1
D gene: TRBD1
J gene: TRBJ1-4

CDR3 protein: CAISAITGTNYGYTF
CDR3 DNA: TGTGCCATCAGTGCAATTACCGGGACTAACTATGGCTACACCTTC
clone size: .
V gene: TRBV10-3
D gene: .
J gene: TRBJ1-2

CDR3 protein: CASSQSDRPRGREQYF
CDR3 DNA: TGCGCCAGCAGTCAATCGGACCGTCCGAGGGGGCGCGAGCAGTACTTC
clone size: .
V gene: TRBV23-1
D gene: TRBD1
J gene: TRBJ2-7

CDR3 protein: CASSLFETQYF
CDR3 DNA: TGTGCCAGCAGTTTATTTGAGACCCAGTACTTC
clone size: .
V gene: TRBV27
D gene: .
J gene: TRBJ2-5

CDR3 protein: CAISESTGVGETQYF
CDR3 DNA: TGTGCCATCAGTGAGTCGACTGGGGTCGGGGAGACCCAGTACTTC
clone size: once
V gene: TRBV10-3
D gene: .
J gene: TRBJ2-5

CDR3 protein: CASSRRTGANTGELFF
CDR3 DNA: TGCGCCAGCAGTCGACGGACAGGGGCGAACACCGGGGAGCTGTTTTTT
clone size: .
V gene: TRBV10-1
D gene: TRBD1
J gene: TRBJ2-2

CDR3 protein: CASSPIRQTYSNQPQHF
CDR3 DNA: TGTGCCAGCAGCCCGATACGACAGACCTATAGCAATCAGCCCCAGCATTTT
clone size: .
V gene: TRBV28
D gene: .
J gene: TRBJ1-5

CDR3 protein: CASSPRTSGSEQYF
CDR3 DNA: TGTGCCAGCTCACCAAGGACTAGCGGGAGCGAGCAGTACTTC
clone size: .
V gene: TRBV18
D gene: TRBD2
J gene: TRBJ2-7

CDR3 protein: CASSLDQDYGYTF
CDR3 DNA: TGCGCCAGCAGCTTGGATCAGGACTATGGCTACACCTTC
clone size: .
V gene: TRBV5-1
D gene: .
J gene: TRBJ1-2

CDR3 protein: CASSPRDRIASPLHF
CDR3 DNA: TGTGCCAGCTCACCACGGGACAGGATAGCTTCACCCCTCCACTTT
clone size: .
V gene: TRBV18
D gene: TRBD1
J gene: TRBJ1-6

CDR3 protein: CASSDRNQPQHF
CDR3 DNA: TGTGCCAGTAGCGACAGGAATCAGCCCCAGCATTTT
clone size: .
V gene: TRBV19
D gene: .
J gene: TRBJ1-5

CDR3 protein: CASSLGRANEQFF
CDR3 DNA: TGCGCCAGCAGCTTAGGCAGGGCAAATGAGCAGTTCTTC
clone size: .
V gene: TRBV5-1
D gene: .
J gene: TRBJ2-1

CDR3 protein: CASSPTVSYNEQFF
CDR3 DNA: TGTGCCAGCTCACCAACGGTCTCCTACAATGAGCAGTTCTTC
clone size: .
V gene: TRBV18
D gene: .
J gene: TRBJ2-1

CDR3 protein: CAWGDGRPETQYF
CDR3 DNA: TGTGCCTGGGGTGATGGGCGGCCGGAGACCCAGTACTTC
clone size: .
V gene: TRBV30
D gene: .
J gene: TRBJ2-5

CDR3 protein: CASSLDFSGVLFF
CDR3 DNA: TGTGCCAGCAGCTTAGATTTTTCGGGGGTTTTGTTCTTC
clone size: .
V gene: TRBV11-2
D gene: .
J gene: TRBJ2-1

CDR3 protein: CASSRVQEQFF
CDR3 DNA: TGTGCCAGCAGCAGGGTACAAGAGCAGTTCTTC
clone size: .
V gene: TRBV7-2
D gene: .
J gene: TRBJ2-1

CDR3 protein: CASSLPEARVGVQYF
CDR3 DNA: TGCGCCAGCAGTCTGCCCGAAGCCAGGGTAGGGGTTCAGTACTTC
clone size: .
V gene: TRBV23-1
D gene: .
J gene: TRBJ2-4

CDR3 protein: CASSLEANYEQYF
CDR3 DNA: TGTGCCAGCAGCTTAGAGGCTAACTACGAGCAGTACTTC
clone size: .
V gene: TRBV11-3
D gene: .
J gene: TRBJ2-7

CDR3 protein: CASSQMGGTDTQYF
CDR3 DNA: TGCGCCAGCAGCCAAATGGGGGGCACAGATACGCAGTATTTT
clone size: .
V gene: TRBV4-1
D gene: .
J gene: TRBJ2-3

CDR3 protein: CAWSSGQETQYF
CDR3 DNA: TGTGCCTGGAGCAGCGGACAAGAGACCCAGTACTTC
clone size: .
V gene: TRBV30
D gene: .
J gene: TRBJ2-5

CDR3 protein: CASSPFWGRGADTQYF
CDR3 DNA: TGTGCCAGCAGCCCTTTCTGGGGGCGGGGGGCAGATACGCAGTATTTT
clone size: .
V gene: TRBV14
D gene: TRBD2
J gene: TRBJ2-3

CDR3 protein: CASSPTGGGTEAFF
CDR3 DNA: TGTGCCAGCTCACCGACCGGAGGAGGCACTGAAGCTTTCTTT
clone size: .
V gene: TRBV18
D gene: .
J gene: TRBJ1-1

CDR3 protein: CASRTPSGTDTQYF
CDR3 DNA: TGTGCCAGCCGTACTCCCAGCGGCACAGATACGCAGTATTTT
clone size: .
V gene: TRBV6-5
D gene: .
J gene: TRBJ2-3

CDR3 protein: CASRGQGHYEQYF
CDR3 DNA: TGTGCCTCAAGAGGACAGGGACACTACGAGCAGTACTTC
clone size: few
V gene: TRBV30
D gene: TRBD1
J gene: TRBJ2-7

CDR3 protein: CASSRTGGTEKLFF
CDR3 DNA: TGCGCCAGCAGCAGAACAGGGGGCACTGAAAAACTGTTTTTT
clone size: .
V gene: TRBV5-1
D gene: TRBD1
J gene: TRBJ1-4

CDR3 protein: CAISERRSGGKLNTGELFF
CDR3 DNA: TGTGCCATCAGTGAGAGGCGTAGCGGGGGAAAACTGAACACCGGGGAGCTGTTTTTT
clone size: .
V gene: TRBV10-3
D gene: TRBD2
J gene: TRBJ2-2

CDR3 protein: CASSPGVTSGNTIYF
CDR3 DNA: TGTGCCAGCTCTCCTGGAGTCACCTCTGGAAACACCATATATTTT
clone size: .
V gene: TRBV18
D gene: .
J gene: TRBJ1-3

CDR3 protein: CASTSSQMNIQYF
CDR3 DNA: TGTGCCAGCACCTCCTCTCAGATGAACATTCAGTACTTC
clone size: .
V gene: TRBV6-5
D gene: .
J gene: TRBJ2-4

CDR3 protein: CASSLRGTGLNTGELFF
CDR3 DNA: TGCGCCAGCAGCCTACGAGGGACAGGGTTGAACACCGGGGAGCTGTTTTTT
clone size: once
V gene: TRBV5-1
D gene: TRBD1
J gene: TRBJ2-2

CDR3 protein: CASSRTEAFF
CDR3 DNA: TGTGCCAGCAGCCGCACTGAAGCTTTCTTT
clone size: .
V gene: TRBV7-2
D gene: .
J gene: TRBJ1-1

CDR3 protein: CASSLMQGMNTEAFF
CDR3 DNA: TGTGCCAGCAGTTTAATGCAGGGCATGAACACTGAAGCTTTCTTT
clone size: .
V gene: TRBV28
D gene: .
J gene: TRBJ1-1

CDR3 protein: CASSWVDRQETQYF
CDR3 DNA: TGTGCCAGCAGTTGGGTCGACAGGCAAGAGACCCAGTACTTC
clone size: .
V gene: TRBV28
D gene: .
J gene: TRBJ2-5

CDR3 protein: CASSPADRGAYEQYF
CDR3 DNA: TGTGCCAGCAGCCCGGCCGACAGGGGAGCCTACGAGCAGTACTTC
clone size: .
V gene: TRBV28
D gene: TRBD1
J gene: TRBJ2-7

CDR3 protein: CASSFTRRDEQFF
CDR3 DNA: TGCGCCAGCAGTTTTACACGCCGAGATGAGCAGTTCTTC
clone size: .
V gene: TRBV10-2
D gene: .
J gene: TRBJ2-1

CDR3 protein: CASSMGPLETQYF
CDR3 DNA: TGTGCCAGCAGCATGGGACCTCTAGAGACCCAGTACTTC
clone size: .
V gene: TRBV5-4
D gene: .
J gene: TRBJ2-5

CDR3 protein: CASSFRQGWTEAFF
CDR3 DNA: TGTGCCAGCAGTTTCCGACAGGGGTGGACTGAAGCTTTCTTT
clone size: .
V gene: TRBV27
D gene: TRBD1
J gene: TRBJ1-1

CDR3 protein: CASSVGYGYTF
CDR3 DNA: TGTGCCAGCAGTGTGGGGTATGGCTACACCTTC
clone size: .
V gene: TRBV2
D gene: .
J gene: TRBJ1-2

CDR3 protein: CASTDTGVDGYTF
CDR3 DNA: TGTGCCAGCACCGATACAGGGGTGGATGGCTACACCTTC
clone size: .
V gene: TRBV2
D gene: TRBD1
J gene: TRBJ1-2

CDR3 protein: CASSLGTSGGQQFF
CDR3 DNA: TGTGCCAGCAGCTTAGGAACCTCGGGTGGTCAGCAGTTCTTC
clone size: .
V gene: TRBV11-3
D gene: .
J gene: TRBJ2-1

CDR3 protein: CAWSSTGAGSNQPQHF
CDR3 DNA: TGTGCCTGGAGTTCGACGGGGGCGGGTAGCAATCAGCCCCAGCATTTT
clone size: .
V gene: TRBV30
D gene: .
J gene: TRBJ1-5

CDR3 protein: CASSLEGGSPLHF
CDR3 DNA: TGCGCCAGCAGCTTGGAGGGTGGATCACCCCTCCACTTT
clone size: few
V gene: TRBV5-1
D gene: .
J gene: TRBJ1-6

CDR3 protein: CASSQPGQVHEQYF
CDR3 DNA: TGTGCCAGCAGTCAACCGGGACAGGTCCACGAGCAGTACTTC
clone size: .
V gene: TRBV6-6
D gene: TRBD1
J gene: TRBJ2-7

CDR3 protein: CASSLDSLGLAGAKNIQYF
CDR3 DNA: TGTGCCAGCAGCTTAGACTCCCTTGGGCTAGCGGGAGCCAAAAACATTCAGTACTTC
clone size: .
V gene: TRBV11-2
D gene: TRBD2
J gene: TRBJ2-4

CDR3 protein: CASSRTSATGELFF
CDR3 DNA: TGTGCCAGCAGCCGGACTAGCGCTACCGGGGAGCTGTTTTTT
clone size: .
V gene: TRBV9
D gene: TRBD2
J gene: TRBJ2-2

CDR3 protein: CASSEGGGANYGYTF
CDR3 DNA: TGTGCCAGCAGTGAAGGAGGGGGAGCTAACTATGGCTACACCTTC
clone size: few
V gene: TRBV6-1
D gene: .
J gene: TRBJ1-2

CDR3 protein: CASSLGNSYQETQYF
CDR3 DNA: TGTGCTAGCAGCTTAGGAAACTCGTACCAAGAGACCCAGTACTTC
clone size: .
V gene: TRBV7-7
D gene: .
J gene: TRBJ2-5

CDR3 protein: CASSGQGSNQPQHF
CDR3 DNA: TGTGCCAGCAGTGGACAGGGGAGCAATCAGCCCCAGCATTTT
clone size: .
V gene: TRBV2
D gene: TRBD1
J gene: TRBJ1-5

CDR3 protein: CASKEQGAAEKLFF
CDR3 DNA: TGTGCCAGCAAGGAACAGGGGGCGGCTGAAAAACTGTTTTTT
clone size: .
V gene: TRBV28
D gene: TRBD1
J gene: TRBJ1-4

CDR3 protein: CASSPRKAAETQYF
CDR3 DNA: TGTGCCAGCTCACCGCGTAAGGCCGCAGAGACCCAGTACTTC
clone size: .
V gene: TRBV18
D gene: .
J gene: TRBJ2-5

CDR3 protein: CASSFSASYEQYF
CDR3 DNA: TGTGCCAGCAGTTTCTCAGCGTCCTACGAGCAGTACTTC
clone size: once
V gene: TRBV27
D gene: .
J gene: TRBJ2-7

CDR3 protein: CASSSARGEGGYQETQYF
CDR3 DNA: TGTGCCAGCAGCTCGGCAAGAGGGGAGGGGGGGTACCAAGAGACCCAGTACTTC
clone size: .
V gene: TRBV5-4
D gene: .
J gene: TRBJ2-5

CDR3 protein: CASSRGETGYTF
CDR3 DNA: TGTGCCAGTAGCCGGGGGGAAACTGGCTACACCTTC
clone size: .
V gene: TRBV19
D gene: .
J gene: TRBJ1-2

CDR3 protein: CAISEPTKSGRAGETQYF
CDR3 DNA: TGTGCCATCAGTGAGCCCACGAAGAGCGGGAGGGCCGGGGAGACCCAGTACTTC
clone size: once
V gene: TRBV10-3
D gene: TRBD2
J gene: TRBJ2-5

CDR3 protein: CASSVGGGQGADTQYF
CDR3 DNA: TGTGCCAGCAGCGTAGGTGGGGGCCAGGGGGCAGATACGCAGTATTTT
clone size: .
V gene: TRBV9
D gene: TRBD1
J gene: TRBJ2-3

CDR3 protein: CATSRDRVGYTF
CDR3 DNA: TGTGCCACCAGCAGAGATCGGGTTGGCTACACCTTC
clone size: .
V gene: TRBV15
D gene: .
J gene: TRBJ1-2